Presented here are 23 T cell receptor beta chains from one specimen sequenced in a study of OX40 agonist ivuxolimab in advanced cancers. Repertoires were generated with immunoSEQ multiplex PCR, while TCRdb's copy carries only in-frame clones and drops some. The repertoire includes about 80,000 clones, 84% of them detected once, and roughly 25% sits in the top ten. The sequences come from CD4+ or CD8+ T cells sorted from blood, collected in a trial of the OX40 agonist ivuxolimab. These TCRs come from an adult with an advanced solid tumor such as melanoma, head and neck, liver or kidney cancer.

The CDR3 spells CASSLRQSNTEAFF. CDR3 DNA: TGTGCCAGTAGTTTGCGACAGTCGAACACTGAAGCTTTCTTT. The chain joins TRBV19 to TRBJ1-1; a possible D gene is TRBD1 (5 bases). Per the germline V gene, CDR1 is LNHDA and CDR2 is SQIVND (reference sequence). V was pared by 5 bases and J by 1 base, with 11 bases between. The CDR3 loop spans 14 amino acids.

J is TRBJ1-3 and V is TRBV5-5; the D is unclear. The V and J ends lost 1 base and 0 bases respectively, with 8 bases between them. This CDR3 contains 15 residues. CDR1 SGHKS and CDR2 YYEKEE come from the germline V gene (reference sequence). CDR3 residues: CASSLFTASGNTIYF. The DNA of the CDR3 is TGTGCCAGCAGCTTGTTTACAGCCTCTGGAAACACCATATATTTT.

The chain has TRBV18 and TRBJ1-2, with 7 nucleotides matching TRBD1. Trimming cost V 3 bases and J 4 bases; bases outside gene matches: 5. CDR1 is KGHSH and CDR2 is LQKENI in the germline V gene. This CDR3 comprises 14 residues. The CDR3 loop reads CASSPGAGGYGYTF. CDR3 nucleotide sequence: TGTGCCAGCTCACCGGGTGCAGGGGGCTATGGCTACACCTTC.

J is TRBJ1-1 and V is TRBV7-9; D uncertain. CDR3 length: 12 residues. Per germline, CDR1 SEHNR and CDR2 FQNEAQ (reference sequence). The germline V and J ends were trimmed by 3 bases and 4 bases, with 6 bases remaining between them. The CDR3 reads CASSLAGTEAFF. As DNA, the CDR3 is TGTGCCAGCAGCTTGGCGGGCACTGAAGCTTTCTTT.

This clone was observed once. The rearrangement links TRBV14 to TRBJ2-7; 9 bases map to TRBD1. In germline, CDR1 is SGHDN, CDR2 FVKESK. CDR3 size: 14 residues. With V trimmed by 4 bases and J by 2 bases, 3 bases remained unmatched. In nucleotides, the CDR3 is TGTGCCAGCAGCCTGAACAGGGGGCCCTACGAGCAGTACTTC. Translating it yields CASSLNRGPYEQYF.

The rearrangement joins TRBV4-1 to TRBJ2-7; a weak D match, TRBD2 (6 bases). CDR3 length: 16 residues. The V and J ends lost 1 base and 7 bases respectively, with 20 bases between them. Germline V CDR1 and CDR2: MGHRA, YSYEKL. The CDR3 nucleotides are TGCGCCAGCAGCCAAGGATTTGCGACTAGGTTTCGGGAGCAGTACTTC. Its protein is CASSQGFATRFREQYF.

This rearrangement joins TRBV10-1 to TRBJ2-1; D gene uncertain. The CDR3 runs to 11 residues. The V end was cut by 2 bases, the J end by 7 bases, with 3 bases between. Germline V gene data show CDR1 as WNHNN and CDR2 as SYGVQD (reference sequence). CDR3 nucleotides: TGCGCCAGCAGTGAGGCAAATGAGCAGTTCTTC. Protein sequence: CASSEANEQFF.

The table lists this clone with a few counts. The gene calls are TRBV5-1 and TRBJ1-3, with 7 bases fitting TRBD1. The CDR3 is 16 amino acids. V dropped 4 bases and J dropped 3; count of bases not matched to a gene: 10. Germline-derived CDR1 and CDR2 are SGHRS and YFSETQ. CDR3 sequence reads: CASSDGRQGYGNTIYF. The CDR3 coding sequence is TGCGCCAGCAGCGACGGACGACAGGGATATGGAAACACCATATATTTT.

The chain couples TRBV6-5 to TRBJ1-1; D uncertain. The germline V and J ends were trimmed by 4 bases and 7 bases, with 13 bases remaining between them. The CDR3 length is 13 residues. CDR1 is MNHEY, CDR2 SVGAGI, per germline. The chain's CDR3 is CASSSRRESEAFF. CDR3 coding DNA: TGTGCCAGCAGTTCCCGCCGAGAGAGTGAAGCTTTCTTT.

The chain is built from TRBV5-1 and TRBJ2-7; D is possibly TRBD2 (5 bases). V was trimmed by 3 bases and J by 3 bases, leaving 16 bases between them. Germline V gives CDR1 SGHRS, CDR2 YFSETQ. The CDR3 sequence is 15 residues long. The CDR3 sequence is CASSSEGHSYYEQYF. The CDR3 coding sequence is TGCGCCAGCAGCTCCGAGGGCCATTCCTACTACGAGCAGTACTTC.

The genes are TRBV20-1 and TRBJ2-5, with D possibly TRBD1 on 5 matching bases. The V gene's germline CDR1 is DFQATT and CDR2 SNEGSKA (reference sequence). V lost 0 bases and J lost 7, with 6 bases in between. The CDR3 loop spans 11 amino acids. The CDR3 bases are TGCAGTGCTAGAGATAGGGGGACCCAGTACTTC. The encoded protein is CSARDRGTQYF.

J is TRBJ2-5 and V is TRBV6-5; D not resolved. V was pared by 0 bases and J by 5 bases, with 10 bases between. Germline values: CDR1 MNHEY, CDR2 SVGAGI. This CDR3 spans 14 amino acids. The CDR3 DNA follows: TGTGCCAGCAGTTACTCTACTTACGGGGAGACCCAGTACTTC. Translated, it gives CASSYSTYGETQYF.

The chain is built from TRBV5-6 and TRBJ1-5, with 8 bases identical to TRBD1. CDR1 is SGHDT and CDR2 is YYEEEE in the germline V gene. This CDR3 is 16 amino acids long. The J segment lost 7 bases and the V segment lost 1 base, leaving 10 bases of the junction unmatched. CDR3 in amino acids: CASSLWQGAYWQPQHF. The CDR3 region has the DNA TGTGCCAGCAGCTTGTGGCAGGGGGCTTATTGGCAGCCCCAGCATTTT.

The genes are TRBV12-5 and TRBJ2-5; 15 positions match TRBD2. The germline CDR1 and CDR2 sequences are LGHNT and FRNRAP. V dropped 6 bases and J dropped 2; count of bases not matched to a gene: 4. This CDR3 has 16 residues. CDR3 sequence: CASGGTSGGPQETQYF. The CDR3 DNA follows: TGTGCTAGTGGAGGGACTAGCGGGGGGCCACAAGAGACCCAGTACTTC.

The chain carries TRBV27 and TRBJ2-1; TRBD2 matches at 8 bases. This CDR3 comprises 15 residues. CDR1 and CDR2 (germline): MNHEY, SMNVEV (reference sequence). The trim removed 0 bases at V and 9 bases at J, leaving 7 bases unmatched. The CDR3 is CASSLSAGGTTEQFF. CDR3 in DNA: TGTGCCAGCAGTTTATCGGCGGGGGGTACCACTGAGCAGTTCTTC.

V is TRBV7-9 and J is TRBJ2-1; 9 bases match TRBD2. The CDR3 runs 14 residues. The ends lost 1 base at V and 7 bases at J; junction bases unmatched: 2. The germline V gene encodes CDR1 SEHNR and CDR2 FQNEAQ (reference sequence). This CDR3 reads CASSLVAGDNEQFF. Here the CDR3 DNA reads TGTGCCAGCAGCTTAGTAGCGGGGGATAATGAGCAGTTCTTC.

The chain combines TRBV5-6 with TRBJ1-1, with 10 bases that match TRBD1. The CDR3 has 13 amino acids. The J segment lost 7 bases and the V segment lost 4 bases, leaving 4 bases of the junction unmatched. CDR1 is SGHDT and CDR2 is YYEEEE in the germline V gene. CDR3 in amino acids: CASSRDRGYEAFF. In DNA, the CDR3 is TGTGCCAGCAGCCGGGACAGGGGTTATGAAGCTTTCTTT.

This chain connects TRBV2 to TRBJ2-2; D remains ambiguous. The CDR3 totals 14 residues. V lost 7 bases and J lost 1, with 10 bases in between. In germline, CDR1 is SNHLY, CDR2 FYNNEI. The CDR3 is CASTVRMNTGELFF. DNA for the CDR3: TGTGCCAGCACGGTCAGGATGAACACCGGGGAGCTGTTTTTT.

The rearrangement joins TRBV28 to TRBJ2-7, with TRBD2 matching 10 bases. J was trimmed by 0 bases and V by 8 bases; bases with no gene match: 10. Germline loops: CDR1 MDHEN, CDR2 SYDVKM. The CDR3 runs to 16 residues. CDR3 sequence: CASSPPSGSFSYEQYF. In nucleotides, the CDR3 is TGTGCCAGCTCTCCCCCTAGCGGGAGTTTCTCCTACGAGCAGTACTTC. Filled out from reference TRBV28 and TRBJ2-7, the complete variable domain reads DVKVTQSSRYLVKRTGEKVFLECVQDMDHENMFWYRQDPGLGLRLIYFSYDVKMKEKGDIPEGYSVSREKKERFSLILESASTNQTSMYLCASSPPSGSFSYEQYFGPGTRLTVT.

A single count supports this clone. The V and J genes are TRBV7-2 and TRBJ1-1, with TRBD1 as a possible D gene (6 bases). The CDR3 is made up of 15 amino acids. Germline V lookup: CDR1 SGHTA, CDR2 FQGNSA. V was pared by 5 bases and J by 1 base, with 14 bases between. CDR3 sequence: CASSVMGGQNTEAFF. CDR3 DNA sequence: TGTGCCAGCAGCGTAATGGGGGGCCAGAACACTGAAGCTTTCTTT.

V is TRBV5-4 and J is TRBJ1-1; D ambiguous. This CDR3 spans 15 amino acids. V lost 3 bases and J lost 9, with 21 bases in between. Germline CDR1 is SGHNT and CDR2 is YYREEE (reference sequence). CDR3: CASSSPRDGGNKAFF. The DNA for the CDR3 is TGTGCCAGCAGCTCGCCCCGTGACGGCGGGAATAAAGCTTTCTTT. The full variable domain, completed using reference TRBV5-4 and TRBJ1-1, is ETGVTQSPTHLIKTRGQQVTLRCSSQSGHNTVSWYQQALGQGPQFIFQYYREEENGRGNFPPRFSGLQFPNYSSELNVNALELDDSALYLCASSSPRDGGNKAFFGQGTRLTVV.

This chain links TRBV14 with TRBJ1-1; 9 bases agree with TRBD1. CDR1 is SGHDN and CDR2 is FVKESK in the germline V gene. V dropped 1 base and J dropped 0; count of bases not matched to a gene: 6. The CDR3 extends over 17 amino acids. DNA for the CDR3: TGTGCCAGCAGCCAAGGCGGGACAGGGAGACTGAACACTGAAGCTTTCTTT. Amino acid sequence: CASSQGGTGRLNTEAFF.

This clone was observed a few times. This chain uses TRBV4-3 with TRBJ2-7; TRBD1 aligns across 9 bases. This CDR3 is 14 amino acids long. J gave up 3 bases and V 4 bases, and 4 bases lay outside the gene matches. Germline assignment: CDR1 LGHNA and CDR2 YSLEER. CDR3 coding DNA: TGCGCCAGCAGCCGAGGACAGGGGATCTACGAGCAGTACTTC. This encodes CASSRGQGIYEQYF.